The 5 T cell receptor beta chains below all came from one sample that was sequenced in a study of brain T cells in children with intractable seizures. Time point given: blood from clinic visit 5 months post-surgery; TSC patient then seizure free. Some clones are missing from TCRdb's copy, which holds only in-frame ones; the method was immunoSEQ multiplex PCR. Of around 340,000 clones listed, about 93% are singletons. This sample comprised peripheral blood, obtained roughly 5 months after surgery. The receptor set was obtained from a boy in the first two years of life with tuberous sclerosis and intractable seizures.

V and J are TRBV2 and TRBJ1-1; TRBD1 is a possible D gene (5 bases). The CDR3 spans 15 residues. V was shortened by 7 bases and J by 6 bases, with 21 bases between the two germline ends. Looked up from germline, CDR1 is SNHLY and CDR2 is FYNNEI. This CDR3 is CASTDRTGSNAEAFF. The CDR3 nucleotides read TGTGCCAGCACCGACCGCACAGGTTCAAACGCTGAAGCTTTCTTT.

V usage is TRBV27 and J usage is TRBJ2-1; weak D call: TRBD2 (6 bases). V dropped 8 bases and J dropped 1 base, with 9 bases sitting between them. The CDR3 has 13 amino acids. The germline V gene has CDR1 MNHEY and CDR2 SMNVEV (reference sequence). The chain's CDR3 is CASGGWSYNEQFF. CDR3 nucleotide sequence: TGTGCCAGCGGAGGGTGGTCCTACAATGAGCAGTTCTTC.

This chain joins TRBV7-3 and TRBJ1-2, with 9 bases that match TRBD1. V was clipped by 5 bases and J by 8 bases; unmatched bases: 12. This CDR3 has 15 amino acids. Germline CDR1 and CDR2: SGHTA and FQGTGA. The CDR3 sequence is CASSRTGTGIHGYTF. For the CDR3, the DNA is TGTGCCAGCAGCCGGACCGGGACAGGGATCCACGGCTACACCTTC.

The rearrangement joins TRBV13 to TRBJ1-3, with a tentative D call TRBD1 (6 bases). Germline loops: CDR1 PRHDT, CDR2 FYEKMQ (reference sequence). The CDR3 extends over 15 amino acids. V was cut by 5 bases and J by 4 bases, with 15 bases left in between. CDR3 loop: CASSVTGQTGNTIYF. The DNA for the CDR3 is TGTGCCAGCAGCGTTACAGGGCAAACAGGAAACACCATATATTTT.

The rearrangement uses TRBV20-1 and TRBJ2-1; D perhaps matches TRBD2 (6 bases). The germline gives CDR1 DFQATT, CDR2 SNEGSKA (reference sequence). This CDR3 has 17 residues. Trimming removed 3 bases at V and 5 bases at J, with 23 bases between. The CDR3 nucleotides read TGCAGTGCTAGTCCGGCCCTAGTGGGAGGAACTAACAATGAGCAGTTCTTC. Residues: CSASPALVGGTNNEQFF.